A selection of T cell receptor beta chains follows, all from one sample in a study of cytomegalovirus exposure and HLA in healthy donors. Data came from immunoSEQ multiplex PCR; TCRdb stores just in-frame clones and leaves some out. The sample's table shows under 95,000 clones. Sample: PBMCs. These receptors were obtained from a man aged 18 to 29 in good health and CMV-seropositive. Each CDR3 is given with its conserved first and last residue.

V gene	J gene	CDR3 protein
TRBV7-8	TRBJ2-7	CASSWEPLNSYEQYF
TRBV10-3	TRBJ2-3	CATSETDSTDTQYF
TRBV5-1	TRBJ2-7	CATSLDRSYEQYF
TRBV5-1	TRBJ1-2	CASSLEIAGYGYTF
TRBV27	TRBJ2-7	CASSLSAGTGSYEQYF
TRBV27	TRBJ2-2	CATMTRPGMFGLITGELFF
TRBV5-6	TRBJ2-7	CASSHPGGLPYEQYF
TRBV19	TRBJ1-5	CASHPMGQSNQPQHF
TRBV6-4	TRBJ1-6	CASSFSGTENSPLHF
TRBV10-3	TRBJ2-3	CATAGDRGYDFTDTQYF
TRBV5-6	TRBJ1-3	CASSELNRGSGNTIYF
TRBV5-6	TRBJ2-7	CASSSRDRVHEQYF
TRBV10-2	TRBJ2-7	CASSSTYEQYF
TRBV9	TRBJ1-4	CASSLLGTDNEKLFF
TRBV5-1	TRBJ1-1	CASSPAREAINTEAFF
TRBV6-7	TRBJ2-2	CASSEKGLVTAGELFF
TRBV7-5	TRBJ1-1	CARSLVGERNTEAFF
TRBV7-2	TRBJ2-7	CASSAAGQSSYEQYF
TRBV4-1	TRBJ1-6	CASSQDRGQGNSPLHF
TRBV2	TRBJ1-1	CASSLDSGGTEAFF
TRBV11-2	TRBJ2-3	CASSQGAAGNTQYF
TRBV18	TRBJ2-2	CASSPFPSGGLTGELFF
TRBV19	TRBJ1-2	CASIGQAGGVENGYTF
TRBV6-4	TRBJ1-6	CASSDSSNSPLHF
TRBV6-1	TRBJ2-7	CASSEVTGGRYEQYF
TRBV2	TRBJ1-1	CASNPRGQGRADTEAFF
TRBV21-1	TRBJ2-2	CASGSDRVGELFF
TRBV29-1	TRBJ1-1	CSVETNRAQAFF
TRBV4-2	TRBJ2-2	CASSQDWATGELFF
TRBV19	TRBJ1-1	CASSGAATDTEAFF
TRBV10-1	TRBJ2-3	CASSSRGLTDTQYF
TRBV5-1	TRBJ2-3	CASRTQGSTDTQYF
TRBV7-9	TRBJ1-4	CASSSARDEEKLFF
TRBV4-1	TRBJ1-2	CASSQRQALGYTF
TRBV7-7	TRBJ1-1	CASSPLLGGFGNTEAFF
TRBV6-5	TRBJ1-2	CASRAWDRGNGYTF
TRBV5-1	TRBJ1-2	CASSLEIGADGYTF
TRBV5-1	TRBJ1-2	CASSEAGKGYTF
TRBV7-3	TRBJ1-1	CASSWDRGTEAFF
TRBV6-5	TRBJ1-4	CASSSNRRGGEKLFF
TRBV5-1	TRBJ2-3	CASSDVGEDTQYF
TRBV2	TRBJ1-1	CASSEGTGYTEAFF
TRBV5-1	TRBJ2-3	CASTTGGFGEDTQYF
TRBV6-5	TRBJ2-7	CASSSSGAVKQYF
TRBV9	TRBJ1-5	CASSGGGGVQPQHF
TRBV13	TRBJ2-7	CASHEQGTDEQYF
TRBV14	TRBJ1-2	CASSQGQGIGYTF
TRBV2	TRBJ2-7	CASSEQVWVLEQYF
TRBV10-2	TRBJ2-1	CASTGTSGYNEQFF
TRBV10-3	TRBJ1-5	CAITSNPGEGNQPQHF
TRBV7-9	TRBJ2-7	CASSSRQGIPYEQYF
TRBV29-1	TRBJ1-4	CSVSRQGRGEKLFF
TRBV2	TRBJ2-1	CASSGRAGNEQFF
TRBV7-2	TRBJ2-5	CASSPRNHSPLQYF
TRBV29-1	TRBJ1-1	CSVWFGRQGGTEAFF
TRBV5-8	TRBJ1-2	CASSLRGQSNYGYTF
TRBV7-9	TRBJ1-1	CASRTGQPFLNTEAFF
TRBV28	TRBJ2-7	CASSSVRRSSYEQYF
TRBV19	TRBJ1-1	CASSITGTRNTEAFF